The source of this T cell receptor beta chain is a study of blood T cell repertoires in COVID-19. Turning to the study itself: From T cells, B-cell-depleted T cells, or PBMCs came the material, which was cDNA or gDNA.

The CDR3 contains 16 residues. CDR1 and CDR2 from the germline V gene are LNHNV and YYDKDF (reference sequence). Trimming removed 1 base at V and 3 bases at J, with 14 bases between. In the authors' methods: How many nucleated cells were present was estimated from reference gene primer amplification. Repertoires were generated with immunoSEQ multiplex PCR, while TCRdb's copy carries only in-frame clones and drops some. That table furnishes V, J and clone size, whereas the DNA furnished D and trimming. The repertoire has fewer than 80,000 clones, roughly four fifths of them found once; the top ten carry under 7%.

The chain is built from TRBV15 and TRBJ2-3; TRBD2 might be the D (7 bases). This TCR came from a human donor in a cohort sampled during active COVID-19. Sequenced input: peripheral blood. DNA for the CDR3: TGTGCCACCAGCAGAGTGGGGGGGGCCAGGACAGATACGCAGTATTTT. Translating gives CATSRVGGARTDTQYF. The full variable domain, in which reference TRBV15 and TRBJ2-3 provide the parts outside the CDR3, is DAMVIQNPRYQVTQFGKPVTLSCSQTLNHNVMYWYQQKSSQAPKLLFHYYDKDFNNEADTPDNFQSRRPNTSFCFLDIRSPGLGDTAMYLCATSRVGGARTDTQYFGPGTRLTVL.